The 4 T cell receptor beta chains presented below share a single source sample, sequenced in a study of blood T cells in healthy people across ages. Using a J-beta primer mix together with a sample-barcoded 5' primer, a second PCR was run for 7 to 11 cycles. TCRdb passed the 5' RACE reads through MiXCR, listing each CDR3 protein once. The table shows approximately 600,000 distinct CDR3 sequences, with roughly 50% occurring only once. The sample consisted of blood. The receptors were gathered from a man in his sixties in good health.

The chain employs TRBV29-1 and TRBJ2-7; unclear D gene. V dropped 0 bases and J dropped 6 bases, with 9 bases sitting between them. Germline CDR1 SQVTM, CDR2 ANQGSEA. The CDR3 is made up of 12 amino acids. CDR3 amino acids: CSVEEGKSEQYF. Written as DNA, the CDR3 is TGCAGCGTTGAAGAAGGGAAATCCGAGCAGTACTTC.

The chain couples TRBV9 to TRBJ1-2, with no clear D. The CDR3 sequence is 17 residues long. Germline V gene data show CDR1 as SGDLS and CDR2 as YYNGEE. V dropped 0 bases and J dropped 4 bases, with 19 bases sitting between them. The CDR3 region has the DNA TGTGCCAGCAGCGTAGAGGCAAGAAGCCCAGTCACCTATGGCTACACCTTC. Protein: CASSVEARSPVTYGYTF.

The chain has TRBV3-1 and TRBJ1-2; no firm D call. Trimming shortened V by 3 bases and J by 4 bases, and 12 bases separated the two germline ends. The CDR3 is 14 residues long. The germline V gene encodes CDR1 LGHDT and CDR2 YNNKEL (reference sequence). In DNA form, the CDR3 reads TGTGCCAGCAGCCAGGGTGCGGCGGTCTATGGCTACACCTTC. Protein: CASSQGAAVYGYTF. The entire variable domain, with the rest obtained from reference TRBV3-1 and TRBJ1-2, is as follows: DTAVSQTPKYLVTQMGNDKSIKCEQNLGHDTMYWYKQDSKKFLKIMFSYNNKELIINETVPNRFSPKSPDKAHLNLHINSLELGDSAVYFCASSQGAAVYGYTFGSGTRLTVV.

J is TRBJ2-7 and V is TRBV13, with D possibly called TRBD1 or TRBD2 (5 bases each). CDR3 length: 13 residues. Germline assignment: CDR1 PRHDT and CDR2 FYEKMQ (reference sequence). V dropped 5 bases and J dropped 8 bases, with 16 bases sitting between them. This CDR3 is CASSLGVGSKQYF. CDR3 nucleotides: TGTGCCAGCAGCCTGGGGGTCGGTTCTAAGCAGTACTTC. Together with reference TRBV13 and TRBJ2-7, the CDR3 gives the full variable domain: AAGVIQSPRHLIKEKRETATLKCYPIPRHDTVYWYQQGPGQDPQFLISFYEKMQSDKGSIPDRFSAQQFSDYHSELNMSSLELGDSALYFCASSLGVGSKQYFGPGTRLTVT.